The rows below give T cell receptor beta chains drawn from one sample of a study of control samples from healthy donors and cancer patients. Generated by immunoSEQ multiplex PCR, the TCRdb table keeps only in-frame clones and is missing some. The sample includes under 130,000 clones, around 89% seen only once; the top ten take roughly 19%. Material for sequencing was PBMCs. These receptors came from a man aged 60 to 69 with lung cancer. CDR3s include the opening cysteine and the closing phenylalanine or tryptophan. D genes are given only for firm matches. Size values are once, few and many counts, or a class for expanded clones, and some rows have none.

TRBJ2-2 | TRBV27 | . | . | TGTGCCAGCAGAGATTACAGGAACACCGGGGAGCTGTTTTTT | CASRDYRNTGELFF
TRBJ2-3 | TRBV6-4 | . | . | TGTGCCAGCAGGCCAGGGGAGGGCGCAGATACGCAGTATTTT | CASRPGEGADTQYF
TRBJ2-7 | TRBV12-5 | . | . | TGTGCTAGTGGTTTTCTCGGACAATCCTACGAGCAGTACTTC | CASGFLGQSYEQYF
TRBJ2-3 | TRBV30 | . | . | TGTGCCTGGAGTGCGGCTAGCGGCACAGATACGCAGTATTTT | CAWSAASGTDTQYF
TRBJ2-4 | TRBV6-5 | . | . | TGTGCCAGCAGCCCCGGACGGGGGAACATTCAGTACTTC | CASSPGRGNIQYF
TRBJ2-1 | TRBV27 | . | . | TGTGCCAGCAGAGACGCTTGGTCTGTGAATGAGCAGTTCTTC | CASRDAWSVNEQFF
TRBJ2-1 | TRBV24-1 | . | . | TGTGCCACCAGTGATTACGAAGGCGGAAATGAGCAGTTCTTC | CATSDYEGGNEQFF
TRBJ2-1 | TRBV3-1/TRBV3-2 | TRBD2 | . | TGTGCCAGCAGCCAAGAGGGTAGACTAGCGGGGGCGGGCAGTGAGCAGTTCTTC | CASSQEGRLAGAGSEQFF
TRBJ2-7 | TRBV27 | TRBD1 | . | TGTGCCAGCAGTCCGCTGGGACAGGTAGACTCCTACGAGCAGTACTTC | CASSPLGQVDSYEQYF
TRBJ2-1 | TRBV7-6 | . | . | TGTGCCAGCAGCCCCGGGGAGGAGTGGGATGAGCAGTTCTTC | CASSPGEEWDEQFF
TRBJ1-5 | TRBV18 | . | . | TGTGCCAGCTCACCAGGGAATCAGCCCCAGCATTTT | CASSPGNQPQHF
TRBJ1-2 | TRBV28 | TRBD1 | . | TGTGCCGGATCCACCACAGGGGGCGACTATGGCTACACCTTC | CAGSTTGGDYGYTF
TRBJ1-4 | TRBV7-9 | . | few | TGTGCCAGCAGCTTAGTTTTGACATCGAAGGAGGAAAAACTGTTTTTT | CASSLVLTSKEEKLFF
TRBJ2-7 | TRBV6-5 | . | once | TGTGCCAGCAGCGCCAGGGGTTACGAGCAGTACTTC | CASSARGYEQYF
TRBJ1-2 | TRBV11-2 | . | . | TGTGCCAGCAGCTTAAAGGCGGGACATTTTAACTATGGCTACACCTTC | CASSLKAGHFNYGYTF
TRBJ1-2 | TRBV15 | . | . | TGTGCCACCAGCAGACAGGTACCCTTCTATGGCTACACCTTC | CATSRQVPFYGYTF
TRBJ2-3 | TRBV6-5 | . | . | TGTGCCAGCAGTCGGGACAACACAGATACGCAGTATTTT | CASSRDNTDTQYF
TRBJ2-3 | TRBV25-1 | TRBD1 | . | TGTGCCAGCAGTGAATTGGGGACAGGGGCTTATACGCAGTATTTT | CASSELGTGAYTQYF
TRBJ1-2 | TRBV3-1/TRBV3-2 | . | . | TGTGCCAGCAGCCAACTGGGGGACCGATATGGCTACACCTTC | CASSQLGDRYGYTF
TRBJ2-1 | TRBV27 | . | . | TGTGCCAGCAGTTTACAATACCCCGCTGTCGTCTACAATGAGCAGTTCTTC | CASSLQYPAVVYNEQFF
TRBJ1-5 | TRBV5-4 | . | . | TGTGCCAGCAGCTTCGGTTCCGATAGCAATCAGCCCCAGCATTTT | CASSFGSDSNQPQHF
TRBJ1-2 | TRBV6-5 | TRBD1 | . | TGTGCCAGCAGTTACTTACGGACAGGGGGCAGCTATGGCTACACCTTC | CASSYLRTGGSYGYTF
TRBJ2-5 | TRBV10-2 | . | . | TGCGCCAGCAGTGATTGGACCCGGGGGAACCAAGAGACCCAGTACTTC | CASSDWTRGNQETQYF
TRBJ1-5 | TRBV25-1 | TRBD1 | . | TGTGCCAGCAGCGATCCGGGACAGGGAGGTCAGCCCCAGCATTTT | CASSDPGQGGQPQHF
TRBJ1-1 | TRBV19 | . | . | TGTGCCAGTAGTATAGTCTATCAGGAGAACACTGAAGCTTTCTTT | CASSIVYQENTEAFF
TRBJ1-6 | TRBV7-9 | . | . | TGTGCCAGCAGTGGAACCTCAACTTCTAATTCACCCCTCCACTTT | CASSGTSTSNSPLHF
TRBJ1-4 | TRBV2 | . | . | TGTGCCAGCGGGTTACACCTCTCTAATGAAAAACTGTTTTTT | CASGLHLSNEKLFF
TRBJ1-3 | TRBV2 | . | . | TGTGCCAGCAGCCGGGGGTTAGGCTCTGGAAACACCATATATTTT | CASSRGLGSGNTIYF
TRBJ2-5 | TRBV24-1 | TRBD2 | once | TGTGCCACCAGTGATTCATTAGCGGGGGGGACCCAGTACTTC | CATSDSLAGGTQYF
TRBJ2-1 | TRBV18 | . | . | TGTGCCAGCTCAGACGGCTGGGAGGATGAGCAGTTCTTC | CASSDGWEDEQFF
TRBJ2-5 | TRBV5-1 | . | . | TGCGCCAGCAGCCCCCAGATGGGGCCAGGGCAAGAGACCCAGTACTTC | CASSPQMGPGQETQYF
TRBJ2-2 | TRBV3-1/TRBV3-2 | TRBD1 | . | TGTGCCAGCAGCCATCAGGGGGCCGGGGAGCTGTTTTTT | CASSHQGAGELFF
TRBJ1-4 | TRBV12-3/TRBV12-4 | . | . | TGTGCCAGCAGGGGGGCAACTAATGAAAAACTGTTTTTT | CASRGATNEKLFF
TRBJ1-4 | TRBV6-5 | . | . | TGTGCCAGCAGGAACCACATGGGGGAAAAACTGTTTTTT | CASRNHMGEKLFF
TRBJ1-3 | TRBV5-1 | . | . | TGCGCCAGCAGCCCCGGGGCCTCTGGAAACACCATATATTTT | CASSPGASGNTIYF
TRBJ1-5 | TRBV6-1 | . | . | TGTGCCAGCAGTGACGGGGGGGTGAGGCCCCAGCATTTT | CASSDGGVRPQHF
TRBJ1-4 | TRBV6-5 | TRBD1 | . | TGTGCCAGCAGAACAATTCGGACAGGGGAGGAAAAACTGTTTTTT | CASRTIRTGEEKLFF
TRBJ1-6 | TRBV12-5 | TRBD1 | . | TGTGCTAGTGGGACAGGGACGGTTAATTCACCCCTCCACTTT | CASGTGTVNSPLHF
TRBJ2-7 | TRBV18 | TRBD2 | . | TGTGCCAGCTCACCTCCGGGGGGGAAGGTAAAAGAGCAGTACTTC | CASSPPGGKVKEQYF
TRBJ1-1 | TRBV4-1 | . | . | TGCGCCAGCAGCCGTGCTCGGGGGCCGAACACTGAAGCTTTCTTT | CASSRARGPNTEAFF
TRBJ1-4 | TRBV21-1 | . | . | TGTGCCACACCGTGGGGTGTGCGGTCTAATGAAAAACTGTTTTTT | CATPWGVRSNEKLFF
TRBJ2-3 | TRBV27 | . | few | TGTGCCAGCAGTTTATCCATAGGGTTCAGCGCAGATACGCAGTATTTT | CASSLSIGFSADTQYF